A selection of T cell receptor beta chains follows, all from one sample in a study of blood T cell repertoires in COVID-19. TCRdb keeps only in-frame clones here, not all; method: immunoSEQ multiplex PCR. The sample consists of 330,000 or so clones, roughly 90% of them appearing once. Sequencing was done on a sample of PBMCs or T cells enriched from blood (not recorded which). The receptors shown here come from a woman younger than 45 who had been exposed to COVID-19. Each CDR3 is given with its conserved first and last residue. D genes are given only for firm matches. A row's size may be missing; if present it is once, few, many or a size class.

TRBV5-1	TRBJ2-1	.	.	14	CASSLGREYNEQFF	TGCGCCAGCAGCTTGGGTCGGGAATACAATGAGCAGTTCTTC
TRBV2	TRBJ2-1	.	TRBD1	15	CASSPQGASYNEQFF	TGTGCCAGCAGTCCACAGGGGGCATCCTACAATGAGCAGTTCTTC
TRBV7-2	TRBJ2-2	.	.	17	CASSQPPLAHPDGELFF	TGTGCCAGCAGCCAACCCCCACTAGCCCACCCGGACGGGGAGCTGTTTTTT
TRBV30	TRBJ2-3	few	TRBD2	15	CAWSVLAGVADTQYF	TGTGCCTGGAGTGTCCTAGCGGGAGTTGCAGATACGCAGTATTTT
TRBV12-3/TRBV12-4	TRBJ1-1	.	.	13	CASSLSGETEAFF	TGTGCCAGCAGTTTATCTGGGGAGACTGAAGCTTTCTTT
TRBV18	TRBJ2-3	few	TRBD2	17	CASSPTLGTSGTDTQYF	TGTGCCAGCTCACCAACTCTGGGGACTAGCGGCACAGATACGCAGTATTTT
TRBV6-5	TRBJ1-2	.	TRBD1	13	CASWTGAGYGYTF	TGTGCCAGTTGGACAGGGGCCGGTTATGGCTACACCTTC
TRBV9	TRBJ2-2	.	.	14	CASSVGGLPGELFF	TGTGCCAGCAGCGTGGGGGGACTTCCCGGGGAGCTGTTTTTT
TRBV19	TRBJ2-1	.	TRBD2	15	CASSSTSGRPNEQFF	TGTGCCAGTAGTTCGACTAGCGGGAGGCCCAATGAGCAGTTCTTC
TRBV27	TRBJ2-7	.	.	13	CASSLGDSYEQYF	TGTGCCAGCAGTTTAGGGGACTCATACGAGCAGTACTTC
TRBV5-4	TRBJ2-7	.	TRBD2	16	CASSRPIGTSVTEQYF	TGTGCCAGCAGCCGTCCTATAGGGACTAGCGTTACGGAGCAGTACTTC
TRBV11-2	TRBJ1-5	.	.	15	CASSLGGAGDQPQHF	TGTGCCAGCAGCTTAGGTGGGGCAGGGGATCAGCCCCAGCATTTT
TRBV7-2	TRBJ2-7	.	.	14	CASSLASTEPEQYF	TGTGCCAGCAGCTTAGCGAGCACAGAGCCCGAGCAGTACTTC
TRBV30	TRBJ2-7	.	TRBD1	14	CAWDRTGLAYEQYF	TGTGCCTGGGACCGGACAGGGCTGGCCTACGAGCAGTACTTC
TRBV24-1	TRBJ2-2	.	TRBD1	16	CATSDFRGQLTGELFF	TGTGCCACCAGTGATTTTAGGGGGCAGCTCACCGGGGAGCTGTTTTTT
TRBV15	TRBJ1-4	.	.	15	CATSSQGGAVEKLFF	TGTGCCACCAGCAGCCAAGGGGGGGCAGTTGAAAAACTGTTTTTT
TRBV24-1	TRBJ2-7	.	.	13	CATSLLAGSEQYF	TGTGCCACCAGTTTGCTAGCAGGTTCCGAGCAGTACTTC
TRBV7-8	TRBJ2-5	.	.	15	CASSRGSQGGETQYF	TGTGCCAGCAGCCGGGGATCCCAGGGAGGAGAGACCCAGTACTTC
TRBV11-2	TRBJ2-2	.	TRBD1	15	CASSPRDRNTGELFF	TGTGCCAGCAGCCCAAGGGACAGAAACACCGGGGAGCTGTTTTTT
TRBV7-6	TRBJ1-1	.	.	14	CASSLVPGNTEAFF	TGTGCCAGCAGCTTAGTCCCGGGGAACACTGAAGCTTTCTTT
TRBV9	TRBJ2-1	.	.	15	CASSVAGLPYNEQFF	TGTGCCAGCAGCGTCGCGGGACTCCCCTACAATGAGCAGTTCTTC
TRBV9	TRBJ2-2	.	.	13	CASSVWGPGELFF	TGTGCCAGCAGCGTTTGGGGGCCCGGGGAGCTGTTTTTT
TRBV5-6	TRBJ2-2	.	.	14	CASSVRVGTGELFF	TGTGCCAGCAGCGTCAGGGTAGGGACCGGGGAGCTGTTTTTT
TRBV30	TRBJ2-1	.	TRBD2	17	CAWSTRPGLESLGEQFF	TGTGCCTGGAGTACCAGACCGGGACTAGAATCTTTGGGGGAGCAGTTCTTC
TRBV5-1	TRBJ2-1	once	TRBD1	19	CASSLALDRLNAAYNEQFF	TGCGCCAGCAGCTTGGCTCTGGACAGGTTAAATGCAGCCTACAATGAGCAGTTCTTC
TRBV9	TRBJ2-3	.	TRBD1	16	CASSVGQGSSTDTQYF	TGTGCCAGCAGCGTAGGACAGGGGTCTAGCACAGATACGCAGTATTTT
TRBV4-2	TRBJ1-4	.	.	16	CASSQDRGADGEKLFF	TGTGCCAGCAGCCAAGATCGGGGGGCTGACGGTGAAAAACTGTTTTTT
TRBV27	TRBJ2-1	once	TRBD1	17	CASSQRPDRGSYNEQFF	TGTGCCAGCAGTCAAAGGCCGGACAGGGGCTCCTACAATGAGCAGTTCTTC
TRBV30	TRBJ2-3	.	TRBD1	12	CALTGGADTQYF	TGTGCCTTAACAGGGGGCGCAGATACGCAGTATTTT
TRBV3-1/TRBV3-2	TRBJ2-2	.	TRBD1	17	CASSQETGTGGTGELFF	TGTGCCAGCAGCCAGGAAACCGGGACAGGGGGAACCGGGGAGCTGTTTTTT
TRBV19	TRBJ1-5	.	TRBD1	16	CASSIRADRANQPQHF	TGTGCCAGTAGTATAAGGGCGGACAGGGCCAATCAGCCCCAGCATTTT
TRBV7-2	TRBJ2-1	.	.	15	CASSLGGTAYNEQFF	TGTGCCAGCAGCTTAGGTGGGACTGCCTACAATGAGCAGTTCTTC
TRBV5-1	TRBJ2-7	.	TRBD2	15	CASSLFSGRVYEQYF	TGCGCCAGCAGCTTGTTTAGCGGGAGAGTCTACGAGCAGTACTTC
TRBV28	TRBJ2-7	.	TRBD1	16	CASSPPGQGTYYEQYF	TGTGCCAGCAGTCCCCCGGGACAGGGTACATACTACGAGCAGTACTTC